This paragraph reports one T cell receptor beta chain. Its antigen is unidentified. Sequencing used immunoSEQ multiplex PCR; TCRdb keeps in-frame clones, though not all of them. The table has some 120,000 clones, more than 75% seen once. This sample was included in a study of radiotherapy plus CTLA-4 blockade in lung cancer. Study overall: Objective responses were recorded in less than 20% of patients, with disease control recorded in 25% to 40%. Study results and caveats: Blood TCR clones of tumor origin expanded after radiotherapy plus ipilimumab.

The CDR3 is made up of 12 amino acids. Germline V lookup: CDR1 LNHDA, CDR2 SQIVND (reference sequence). V lost 7 bases to trimming and J lost 5 bases, with 8 bases between them. The sequences come from peripheral blood, collected from a patient treated with radiotherapy plus ipilimumab. The receptor was derived from a human donor with non-small cell lung cancer that progressed on radiotherapy plus ipilimumab. Some clones in this sample may be carry-over from other donors' samples. The chain employs TRBV19 and TRBJ1-4; the D is unclear. The chain's CDR3 is CASTDRNEKLFF. In DNA form, the CDR3 reads TGTGCCAGTACAGACCGCAATGAAAAACTGTTTTTT.